Listed below are T cell receptor beta chains from one sample, sequenced in a study of chronic HIV infection and antiretroviral therapy. TCRdb itself ran the 5' RACE reads through MiXCR, one entry per CDR3 protein. The sample consists of about 38,000 distinct CDR3 sequences, roughly 8.2% of them appearing once. The sequenced sample consisted of peripheral blood. These receptors were collected from an adult who had HIV and had not received antiretroviral therapy, or was an uninfected healthy control (not recorded which). Both conserved end residues are part of each CDR3. A D gene is named only where the DNA matches it firmly. Size tells how often a clone was seen (once, few, many) or the class of an expanded clone, and some rows leave it out.

len: 13
abundance: NA
d_gene: TRBD1
v_gene: TRBV6-1
j_gene: TRBJ1-2
CDR3aa: CASSEEAGGGYTF
CDR3nt: TGTGCCAGCAGTGAAGAGGCAGGGGGAGGCTACACCTTC

len: 14
abundance: many
d_gene: NA
v_gene: TRBV28
j_gene: TRBJ1-4
CDR3aa: CASSSPPGEEKLFF
CDR3nt: TGTGCCAGCAGTTCGCCACCGGGAGAAGAAAAACTGTTTTTT

len: 13
abundance: few
d_gene: TRBD2
v_gene: TRBV15
j_gene: TRBJ2-3
CDR3aa: CATSWTSGNTQYF
CDR3nt: TGTGCCACCAGCTGGACTAGCGGGAATACGCAGTATTTT

len: 13
abundance: few
d_gene: TRBD2
v_gene: TRBV7-2
j_gene: TRBJ2-1
CDR3aa: CASSLSGSSVQFF
CDR3nt: TGTGCCAGCAGCTTAAGCGGGAGTTCCGTGCAGTTCTTC

len: 15
abundance: NA
d_gene: NA
v_gene: TRBV24-1
j_gene: TRBJ2-1
CDR3aa: CATREGLGGKNEQFF
CDR3nt: TGTGCCACCAGGGAGGGCCTCGGGGGTAAAAATGAGCAGTTCTTC

len: 16
abundance: many
d_gene: NA
v_gene: TRBV28
j_gene: TRBJ2-7
CDR3aa: CASSLNTPGRGYEQYF
CDR3nt: TGTGCCAGCAGTTTAAATACACCGGGTAGGGGGTACGAGCAGTACTTC

len: 14
abundance: NA
d_gene: NA
v_gene: TRBV28
j_gene: TRBJ1-5
CDR3aa: CASSFPTGSQPQHF
CDR3nt: TGTGCCAGCAGTTTCCCGACAGGTAGTCAGCCCCAGCATTTT

len: 14
abundance: few
d_gene: NA
v_gene: TRBV20-1
j_gene: TRBJ1-2
CDR3aa: CSARVDTNDYGYTF
CDR3nt: TGCAGTGCTAGAGTGGATACGAACGACTATGGCTACACCTTC

len: 11
abundance: many
d_gene: NA
v_gene: TRBV28
j_gene: TRBJ2-5
CDR3aa: CASSPEETQYF
CDR3nt: TGTGCCAGCAGCCCGGAAGAGACCCAGTACTTC

len: 14
abundance: many
d_gene: NA
v_gene: TRBV2
j_gene: TRBJ1-1
CDR3aa: CASSEHAGGTEAFF
CDR3nt: TGTGCCAGCAGTGAACATGCGGGCGGCACTGAAGCTTTCTTT

len: 15
abundance: NA
d_gene: NA
v_gene: TRBV25-1
j_gene: TRBJ1-6
CDR3aa: CASSMDVSYNSPLHF
CDR3nt: TGTGCCAGCAGTATGGACGTCTCCTATAATTCACCCCTCCACTTT

len: 11
abundance: many
d_gene: NA
v_gene: TRBV29-1
j_gene: TRBJ2-2
CDR3aa: CSALHAGELFF
CDR3nt: TGCAGCGCCCTTCACGCGGGGGAGCTGTTTTTT

len: 16
abundance: NA
d_gene: NA
v_gene: TRBV15
j_gene: TRBJ2-5
CDR3aa: CATSRGFRGLQETQYF
CDR3nt: TGTGCCACCAGCAGAGGTTTCCGGGGACTCCAAGAGACCCAGTACTTC

len: 14
abundance: NA
d_gene: TRBD1
v_gene: TRBV5-1
j_gene: TRBJ1-5
CDR3aa: CASSLEQGAQPQHF
CDR3nt: TGCGCCAGCAGCTTGGAACAGGGGGCTCAGCCCCAGCATTTT

len: 16
abundance: few
d_gene: NA
v_gene: TRBV20-1
j_gene: TRBJ2-7
CDR3aa: CSARPLRGFFSYEQYF
CDR3nt: TGCAGTGCTAGACCCCTCCGAGGATTTTTCTCCTACGAGCAGTACTTC

len: 13
abundance: NA
d_gene: TRBD1
v_gene: TRBV29-1
j_gene: TRBJ2-1
CDR3aa: CSGGQGLTNEQFF
CDR3nt: TGCAGCGGGGGACAGGGCCTTACCAATGAGCAGTTCTTC

len: 15
abundance: few
d_gene: TRBD2
v_gene: TRBV9
j_gene: TRBJ2-1
CDR3aa: CASSVAGLEYNEQFF
CDR3nt: TGTGCCAGCAGCGTAGCTGGACTAGAGTACAATGAGCAGTTCTTC

len: 13
abundance: few
d_gene: TRBD1
v_gene: TRBV12-3/TRBV12-4
j_gene: TRBJ2-5
CDR3aa: CASSLDRRETQYF
CDR3nt: TGTGCCAGCAGTTTGGACAGGAGGGAGACCCAGTACTTC

len: 15
abundance: many
d_gene: TRBD1
v_gene: TRBV7-9
j_gene: TRBJ2-2
CDR3aa: CASRSRGQGAGELFF
CDR3nt: TGTGCCAGCAGATCACGGGGACAGGGGGCCGGGGAGCTGTTTTTT

len: 16
abundance: few
d_gene: NA
v_gene: TRBV7-9
j_gene: TRBJ2-2
CDR3aa: CASSLVALENTGELFF
CDR3nt: TGTGCCAGCAGCTTAGTAGCGCTTGAGAACACCGGGGAGCTGTTTTTT

len: 15
abundance: NA
d_gene: TRBD1
v_gene: TRBV3-1
j_gene: TRBJ2-5
CDR3aa: CASSYPWDSQETQYF
CDR3nt: TGTGCCAGCAGCTACCCGTGGGACAGCCAAGAGACCCAGTACTTC

len: 17
abundance: many
d_gene: TRBD1
v_gene: TRBV19
j_gene: TRBJ1-4
CDR3aa: CASSVWTGPATNEKLFF
CDR3nt: TGTGCCAGTAGTGTTTGGACAGGCCCAGCAACTAATGAAAAACTGTTTTTT

len: 16
abundance: many
d_gene: TRBD1
v_gene: TRBV7-8
j_gene: TRBJ1-1
CDR3aa: CASSLVQGVQNTEAFF
CDR3nt: TGTGCCAGCAGCTTAGTACAGGGGGTCCAGAACACTGAAGCTTTCTTT

len: 14
abundance: many
d_gene: TRBD2
v_gene: TRBV2
j_gene: TRBJ2-1
CDR3aa: CASSSFASSSGQFF
CDR3nt: TGTGCCAGCAGTTCCTTCGCCTCTTCTAGCGGGCAGTTCTTC

len: 13
abundance: NA
d_gene: TRBD1
v_gene: TRBV20-1
j_gene: TRBJ2-7
CDR3aa: CSTSTGTGDEQYF
CDR3nt: TGCAGTACTTCCACCGGGACAGGGGACGAGCAGTACTTC

len: 13
abundance: few
d_gene: TRBD1
v_gene: TRBV29-1
j_gene: TRBJ2-1
CDR3aa: CSVQPYRGDEQFF
CDR3nt: TGCAGCGTACAACCATACAGGGGGGATGAGCAGTTCTTC

len: 15
abundance: many
d_gene: TRBD1
v_gene: TRBV5-1
j_gene: TRBJ1-4
CDR3aa: CASSLETGINEKLFF
CDR3nt: TGCGCCAGCAGCTTGGAGACAGGGATTAATGAAAAACTGTTTTTT

len: 12
abundance: many
d_gene: NA
v_gene: TRBV9
j_gene: TRBJ2-3
CDR3aa: CASSVDSDTQYF
CDR3nt: TGTGCCAGCAGCGTAGACTCAGATACGCAGTATTTT

len: 11
abundance: few
d_gene: NA
v_gene: TRBV20-1
j_gene: TRBJ1-1
CDR3aa: CSAEGQFEAFF
CDR3nt: TGCAGTGCCGAGGGGCAATTTGAAGCTTTCTTT

len: 13
abundance: few
d_gene: NA
v_gene: TRBV5-1
j_gene: TRBJ2-2
CDR3aa: CASSFGGPGELFF
CDR3nt: TGCGCCAGCAGCTTCGGTGGGCCCGGGGAGCTGTTTTTT

len: 18
abundance: few
d_gene: TRBD1
v_gene: TRBV7-8
j_gene: TRBJ1-2
CDR3aa: CASSFGLFRGQGARGYTF
CDR3nt: TGTGCCAGCAGCTTCGGCCTCTTTAGGGGACAGGGGGCGAGAGGCTACACCTTC

len: 14
abundance: many
d_gene: NA
v_gene: TRBV7-8
j_gene: TRBJ2-3
CDR3aa: CASSRTGSTDTQYF
CDR3nt: TGTGCCAGTAGCAGGACGGGAAGCACAGATACGCAGTATTTT

len: 14
abundance: NA
d_gene: NA
v_gene: TRBV12-3/TRBV12-4
j_gene: TRBJ2-4
CDR3aa: CASSLNRAKNIQYF
CDR3nt: TGTGCCAGCAGTTTGAACAGGGCCAAAAACATTCAGTACTTC

len: 17
abundance: NA
d_gene: NA
v_gene: TRBV28
j_gene: TRBJ2-3
CDR3aa: CASSSTRTDRFTDTQYF
CDR3nt: TGTGCCAGCAGTTCGACAAGGACCGACCGTTTCACAGATACGCAGTATTTT

len: 13
abundance: few
d_gene: NA
v_gene: TRBV28
j_gene: TRBJ1-2
CDR3aa: CASGWTANYGYTF
CDR3nt: TGTGCCAGCGGGTGGACAGCAAACTATGGCTACACCTTC

len: 13
abundance: NA
d_gene: NA
v_gene: TRBV28
j_gene: TRBJ2-1
CDR3aa: CASRERRNNEQFF
CDR3nt: TGTGCCAGCAGAGAACGACGGAACAATGAGCAGTTCTTC

len: 16
abundance: many
d_gene: TRBD1
v_gene: TRBV28
j_gene: TRBJ2-5
CDR3aa: CASNPYRDRGVKTQYF
CDR3nt: TGTGCCAGCAACCCTTATAGGGACAGGGGAGTCAAGACCCAGTACTTC

len: 14
abundance: few
d_gene: NA
v_gene: TRBV3-1
j_gene: TRBJ2-1
CDR3aa: CASQRGPSYNEQFF
CDR3nt: TGTGCCAGCCAGAGGGGACCGAGCTACAATGAGCAGTTCTTC

len: 14
abundance: many
d_gene: NA
v_gene: TRBV7-9
j_gene: TRBJ2-1
CDR3aa: CASGVAISYNEQFF
CDR3nt: TGTGCCAGCGGGGTAGCCATCTCCTACAATGAGCAGTTCTTC

len: 13
abundance: NA
d_gene: NA
v_gene: TRBV25-1
j_gene: TRBJ2-5
CDR3aa: CASSDPGSKTQYF
CDR3nt: TGTGCCAGCAGTGACCCCGGTTCCAAGACCCAGTACTTC

len: 15
abundance: NA
d_gene: NA
v_gene: TRBV4-2
j_gene: TRBJ2-2
CDR3aa: CASSQENTHTGELFF
CDR3nt: TGTGCCAGCAGCCAAGAAAACACCCACACCGGGGAGCTGTTTTTT

len: 12
abundance: few
d_gene: NA
v_gene: TRBV29-1
j_gene: TRBJ1-1
CDR3aa: CSVDRAGTEAFF
CDR3nt: TGCAGCGTTGACAGGGCGGGCACTGAAGCTTTCTTT

len: 13
abundance: NA
d_gene: TRBD2
v_gene: TRBV5-1
j_gene: TRBJ2-5
CDR3aa: CASRLAGQETQYF
CDR3nt: TGCGCCAGCAGACTAGCGGGCCAAGAGACCCAGTACTTC

len: 15
abundance: medium-sized
d_gene: TRBD1
v_gene: TRBV7-9
j_gene: TRBJ2-1
CDR3aa: CAGRQGPSSYNEQFF
CDR3nt: TGTGCCGGACGACAGGGTCCCTCATCCTACAATGAGCAGTTCTTC

len: 14
abundance: NA
d_gene: NA
v_gene: TRBV20-1
j_gene: TRBJ2-7
CDR3aa: CSARDGHRAYEQYF
CDR3nt: TGCAGTGCTAGAGATGGTCACAGGGCCTACGAGCAGTACTTC

len: 14
abundance: many
d_gene: NA
v_gene: TRBV28
j_gene: TRBJ2-7
CDR3aa: CASSSNQGSYEQYF
CDR3nt: TGTGCCAGCAGTTCCAACCAGGGGTCCTACGAGCAGTACTTC

len: 16
abundance: many
d_gene: TRBD1
v_gene: TRBV18
j_gene: TRBJ2-1
CDR3aa: CASSRLPGQGSNEQFF
CDR3nt: TGTGCCAGCTCACGACTTCCGGGACAGGGGTCCAATGAGCAGTTCTTC

len: 14
abundance: few
d_gene: NA
v_gene: TRBV10-3
j_gene: TRBJ1-6
CDR3aa: CAISDEGSRSPLHF
CDR3nt: TGTGCCATCAGTGATGAGGGAAGCAGGTCACCCCTCCACTTT

len: 12
abundance: many
d_gene: NA
v_gene: TRBV3-1
j_gene: TRBJ2-3
CDR3aa: CASSQDTDTQYF
CDR3nt: TGTGCCAGCAGCCAAGATACAGATACGCAGTATTTT

len: 15
abundance: few
d_gene: NA
v_gene: TRBV7-2
j_gene: TRBJ1-5
CDR3aa: CASSLRQGWNQPQHF
CDR3nt: TGTGCCAGCAGCTTAAGGCAGGGTTGGAATCAGCCCCAGCATTTT

len: 13
abundance: many
d_gene: TRBD1
v_gene: TRBV6-5
j_gene: TRBJ2-3
CDR3aa: CASTQGASDTQYF
CDR3nt: TGTGCCAGCACCCAGGGGGCATCAGATACGCAGTATTTT

len: 13
abundance: NA
d_gene: NA
v_gene: TRBV20-1
j_gene: TRBJ2-1
CDR3aa: CSAGTRSYNEQFF
CDR3nt: TGCAGTGCCGGGACCCGCTCCTACAATGAGCAGTTCTTC